This TCR beta chain was retrieved from a study of identical twins. General study findings and limits: Carriage of fewer insertions was seen in abundant cord blood beta clonotypes, whereas memory repertoires showed none. Twin pairs' shared out-of-frame alpha sequences were enriched in low generation probability. Without tracking the same donors, conclusions rested on cross-sectional statistical analysis.

Each cDNA held unique molecular identifiers, and template switching gave it a universal primer site. TCRdb fed the 5' RACE reads into MiXCR, producing one record per CDR3 protein. Of 450,000 to 600,000 distinct CDR3 sequences in the sample, under 25% were seen once. Concerning this clonotype: Its target is unknown.

V lost 6 bases and J lost 4, with 16 bases in between. The CDR3 loop spans 15 amino acids. CDR1 is MNHNS, CDR2 SASEGT, per germline. The data also belong to a second study, concerning yellow fever vaccine responses in identical twins.

The receptor's source is a woman under 30 in good health. Sequenced material: CD4+ T cells sorted from blood. This chain uses TRBV6-1 with TRBJ2-1, with D perhaps assigned TRBD1 or TRBD2 (5 bases each). Here the CDR3 reads CASRTGLFSYNEQFF. The CDR3 region has the DNA TGTGCCAGCAGAACAGGACTTTTTTCATACAATGAGCAGTTCTTC.